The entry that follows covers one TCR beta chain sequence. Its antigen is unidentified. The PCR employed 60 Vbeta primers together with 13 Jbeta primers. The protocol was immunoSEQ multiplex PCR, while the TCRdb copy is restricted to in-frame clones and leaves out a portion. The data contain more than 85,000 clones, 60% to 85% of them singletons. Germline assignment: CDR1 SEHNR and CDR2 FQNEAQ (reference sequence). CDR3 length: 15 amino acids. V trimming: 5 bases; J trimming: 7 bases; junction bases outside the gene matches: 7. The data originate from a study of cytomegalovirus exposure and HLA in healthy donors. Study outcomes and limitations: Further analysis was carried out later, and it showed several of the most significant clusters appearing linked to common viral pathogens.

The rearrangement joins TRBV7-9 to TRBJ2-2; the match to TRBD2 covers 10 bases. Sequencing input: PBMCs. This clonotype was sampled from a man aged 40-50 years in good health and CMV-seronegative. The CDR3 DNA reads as TGTGCCAGCAGCCCCAGCGGGAGGGCCGGCGGGGAGCTGTTTTTT. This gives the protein CASSPSGRAGGELFF.